The 21 T cell receptor beta chains given below trace back to one sample, sequenced in a study of T cell responses to AZD1222 COVID-19 vaccine. Repertoires were generated with immunoSEQ multiplex PCR, while TCRdb's copy carries only in-frame clones and drops some. The sample lists some 160,000 clones; 90% to 95% were seen once. The specimen was peripheral blood, collected on day 0 of AZD1222 vaccination. These TCRs come from an adult in good health.

A single count supports this clone. V gene TRBV7-2 combines with J gene TRBJ1-5; possibly TRBD1 for D (5 bases). There are 14 residues in the CDR3. Per the germline V gene, CDR1 is SGHTA and CDR2 is FQGNSA. Trimming removed 5 bases from V and 8 bases from J, with 16 bases in between. The CDR3 here is CASSADSYVEPQHF. Written as DNA, the CDR3 is TGTGCCAGCAGCGCCGACAGCTACGTAGAGCCCCAGCATTTT.

V is TRBV5-1 and J is TRBJ2-3; 9 positions agree with TRBD2. The CDR3 runs 13 residues. The V and J ends lost 3 bases and 4 bases, in that order; junction bases with no gene match: 0. The germline V gene has CDR1 SGHRS and CDR2 YFSETQ. As DNA, the CDR3 is TGCGCCAGCAGCTCTAGCGGGGCAGATACGCAGTATTTT. Protein product: CASSSSGADTQYF.

The chain has TRBV11-3 and TRBJ2-5, with 11 bases aligning to TRBD2. Trimming cost V 4 bases and J 2 bases; bases outside gene matches: 12. Germline-derived CDR1 and CDR2 are SGHNT and YENEEA. The CDR3 has 18 amino acids. The CDR3 loop reads CASSYGGASGGLQETQYF. The CDR3 coding sequence is TGTGCCAGCAGCTACGGGGGAGCTAGCGGGGGGCTACAAGAGACCCAGTACTTC.

The chain recombines TRBV4-3 with TRBJ1-2; unclear D gene. Between the trimmed V and J ends, which lost 1 base and 2 bases, there was a span of 23 bases. The CDR3 spans 19 residues. Germline CDR1 and CDR2: LGHNA and YSLEER. The CDR3 protein is CASSQVLGGQREGNYGYTF. The CDR3 region has the DNA TGCGCCAGCAGCCAAGTCCTGGGAGGTCAGCGGGAGGGCAACTATGGCTACACCTTC.

This chain joins TRBV6-5 and TRBJ1-5, with 10 bases that match TRBD1. The CDR3 runs to 15 residues. J was trimmed by 0 bases and V by 6 bases; bases with no gene match: 2. Per the germline V gene, CDR1 is MNHEY and CDR2 is SVGAGI. CDR3 loop: CASRGTGDSNQPQHF. The DNA for the CDR3 is TGTGCCAGCAGGGGGACAGGGGATAGCAATCAGCCCCAGCATTTT.

The CDR3 nucleotides read TGTGCCAGCAGTGAAGGGTTGAACACCGGGGAGCTGTTTTTT. Residues: CASSEGLNTGELFF. V and J are TRBV2 and TRBJ2-2; D ambiguous. V was shortened by 1 base and J by 1 base, with 4 bases between the two germline ends. The CDR3 covers 14 residues. Germline CDR1 reads SNHLY; CDR2 reads FYNNEI.

This clone was seen a single time. The CDR3 sequence is CASRTPAGKPNEQFF. The CDR3 region has the DNA TGTGCCAGCAGGACCCCCGCGGGGAAACCTAATGAGCAGTTCTTC. The rearrangement uses TRBV11-2 and TRBJ2-1, with a weak D call TRBD2 (6 bases). The V end was cut by 6 bases, the J end by 7 bases, with 19 bases between. The CDR3 contains 15 residues. Germline V gene data show CDR1 as SGHAT and CDR2 as FQNNGV.

The rearrangement joins TRBV2 to TRBJ1-2; 7 nucleotides line up with TRBD1. The CDR3 is made up of 13 amino acids. V shed 9 bases and J 4 bases; nucleotides not matched to a gene: 8. Looked up from germline, CDR1 is SNHLY and CDR2 is FYNNEI. CDR3 nucleotides: TGTGCCAGGTCTATCACAGGGGCCTATGGCTACACCTTC. It translates to CARSITGAYGYTF.

The chain uses TRBV4-1 and TRBJ2-3, with 11 bases aligning to TRBD2. Germline CDR1 and CDR2: MGHRA and YSYEKL. V was pared by 2 bases and J by 3 bases, with 1 base of the junction left unmatched. This CDR3 comprises 15 residues. The CDR3 sequence is CASSQWTSGTDTQYF. CDR3 DNA sequence: TGCGCCAGCAGCCAATGGACTAGCGGGACAGATACGCAGTATTTT.

The genes are TRBV4-1 and TRBJ1-5; D is possibly TRBD1 (5 bases). V lost 5 bases to trimming and J lost 7 bases, with 12 bases between them. CDR1 is MGHRA and CDR2 is YSYEKL in the germline V gene. The CDR3 length is 13 residues. CDR3 in DNA: TGCGCCAGCAGCGGAGGGGTTCAACAGCCCCAGCATTTT. Residues: CASSGGVQQPQHF.

The rearrangement uses TRBV3-1 (or the pseudogene TRBV3-2) and TRBJ2-5; D remains unclear. The CDR3 has 12 amino acids. The germline V and J ends were trimmed by 0 bases and 7 bases, with 6 bases remaining between them. Germline CDR1 and CDR2: LGHDT and YNNKEL (reference sequence). The CDR3 reads CASSQERWTQYF. The CDR3 nucleotides read TGTGCCAGCAGCCAAGAGAGGTGGACCCAGTACTTC.

The V gene is TRBV28, the J gene TRBJ1-1; unclear D gene. The CDR3 length is 14 residues. V gave up 5 bases and J gave up 5 bases, with 15 bases separating them. Germline CDR1 and CDR2: MDHEN and SYDVKM. The CDR3 region is CASSEGRGWTEAFF. The DNA of the CDR3 is TGTGCCAGCAGTGAAGGCCGCGGATGGACTGAAGCTTTCTTT.

The rearrangement links TRBV10-3 to TRBJ2-1, with TRBD2 matching over 7 bases. The CDR3 has 11 amino acids. Germline CDR1 is ENHRY and CDR2 is SYGVKD. After removal of 10 bases from V and 7 bases from J, the junction contained 4 bases not matched to a gene. CDR3 residues: CATGLYNEQFF. The CDR3 DNA is TGTGCCACGGGACTATATAATGAGCAGTTCTTC.

This chain links TRBV28 with TRBJ1-2; no reliable D call. The CDR3 has 12 amino acids. The V end lost 2 bases, the J end lost 0 bases, and 1 base lay between the germline ends. Germline assignment: CDR1 MDHEN and CDR2 SYDVKM. CDR3: CASSLTNYGYTF. The CDR3 coding sequence is TGTGCCAGCAGTTTAACTAACTATGGCTACACCTTC.

The rearrangement links TRBV18 to TRBJ2-3; 12 bases agree with TRBD2. V shed 0 bases and J 1 base; nucleotides not matched to a gene: 2. CDR1 is KGHSH, CDR2 LQKENI, per germline. The CDR3 length is 17 residues. In DNA form, the CDR3 reads TGTGCCAGCTCACCACCGAGACTAGCGGGGGGCACAGATACGCAGTATTTT. Residues: CASSPPRLAGGTDTQYF.

This rearrangement joins TRBV5-6 to TRBJ1-1; D is perhaps TRBD1 (6 bases). The ends were cut back, 0 bases at V and 1 base at J, with 10 bases in the middle. The CDR3 covers 15 residues. CDR1 is SGHDT, CDR2 YYEEEE, per germline. CDR3: CASSLGGTPNTEAFF. CDR3 coding DNA: TGTGCCAGCAGCTTGGGGGGGACACCGAACACTGAAGCTTTCTTT.

This sequence joins TRBV3-1 (or the pseudogene TRBV3-2) and TRBJ1-2, with D uncertain. Trimming pared 4 bases from V and 7 bases from J, leaving 7 bases between. This CDR3 contains 11 residues. Per germline, CDR1 LGHDT and CDR2 YNNKEL (reference sequence). DNA of the CDR3: TGTGCCAGCAGCCTCGGAGGTGGCTACACCTTC. Protein product: CASSLGGGYTF.

In nucleotides, the CDR3 is TGTGCCAGTAGACTTGCCGGACAGCTTAATGAAAAACTGTTTTTT. Translated, it gives CASRLAGQLNEKLFF. The chain couples TRBV19 to TRBJ1-4, with a tentative D call TRBD1 (6 bases). This CDR3 contains 15 residues. Germline values: CDR1 LNHDA, CDR2 SQIVND (reference sequence). The germline V and J ends were trimmed by 6 bases and 4 bases, with 15 bases remaining between them.

This sequence joins TRBV5-6 and TRBJ1-1; 10 bases align to TRBD1. The germline CDR1 and CDR2 sequences are SGHDT and YYEEEE. V shed 4 bases, J shed 1 base, and the junction held 4 bases outside the gene matches. The CDR3 is 15 residues long. CDR3 sequence reads: CASSLTGGPNTEAFF. CDR3 sequence (DNA): TGTGCCAGCAGCCTGACAGGGGGCCCGAACACTGAAGCTTTCTTT.

The chain recombines TRBV24-1 with TRBJ1-5, with no clear D. V was cut by 4 bases and J by 0 bases, with 6 bases left in between. CDR3 size: 14 residues. Germline loops: CDR1 KGHDR, CDR2 SFDVKD. The CDR3 region is CATSDYHSNQPQHF. The CDR3 DNA follows: TGTGCCACCAGTGACTACCATAGCAATCAGCCCCAGCATTTT.

The chain has TRBV19 and TRBJ2-7, with 7 bases lining up with TRBD1. The CDR3 runs 15 residues. After removal of 5 bases from V and 2 bases from J, the junction contained 9 bases not matched to a gene. CDR1 is LNHDA and CDR2 is SQIVND in the germline V gene (reference sequence). CDR3 in amino acids: CASSPGTANTYEQYF. The DNA for the CDR3 is TGTGCCAGTAGTCCCGGGACAGCCAATACCTACGAGCAGTACTTC.